Here is one T cell receptor beta chain with its context. In the study's own analysis: Reference gene primer amplification yielded estimated nucleated cell counts. TCRdb keeps only in-frame clones here, not all; method: immunoSEQ multiplex PCR. V, J and clone size are taken as reported in that table, and D and trimming were inferred from the DNA itself. The sample lists fewer than 85,000 clones; about three quarters were seen once. The source of the sample is a study of blood T cell repertoires in COVID-19. At the level of the study: PBMCs, B-cell-depleted T cells, or T cells were the source of the cDNA or gDNA that made up the material.

The germline V gene has CDR1 WSHSY and CDR2 SAAADI. The CDR3 is 13 amino acids. V dropped 7 bases and J dropped 10 bases, with 19 bases sitting between them. Input material: peripheral blood. V gene TRBV10-2 combines with J gene TRBJ1-1; D remains ambiguous. The sequence derives from a woman of 80 years or more with active or convalescent COVID-19. CDR3 residues: CASTSPTGRGAFF. CDR3 sequence (DNA): TGCGCCAGCACCAGCCCGACGGGTCGTGGAGCTTTCTTT.